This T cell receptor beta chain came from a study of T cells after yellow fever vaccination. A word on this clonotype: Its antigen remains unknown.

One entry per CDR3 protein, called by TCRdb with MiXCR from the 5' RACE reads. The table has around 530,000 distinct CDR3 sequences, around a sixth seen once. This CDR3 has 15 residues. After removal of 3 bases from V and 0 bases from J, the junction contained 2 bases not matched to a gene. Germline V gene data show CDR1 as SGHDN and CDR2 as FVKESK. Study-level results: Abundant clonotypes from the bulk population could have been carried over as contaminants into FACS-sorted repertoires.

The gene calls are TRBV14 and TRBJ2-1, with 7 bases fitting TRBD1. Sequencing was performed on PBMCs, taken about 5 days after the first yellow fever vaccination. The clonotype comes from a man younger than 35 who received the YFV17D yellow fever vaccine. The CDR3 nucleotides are TGTGCCAGCAGCCAGACAGGGCGCTCCTACAATGAGCAGTTCTTC. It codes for CASSQTGRSYNEQFF.